The 12 T cell receptor beta chains in this list originate from one sample, sequenced in a study of shared clonotypes between healthy human individuals (dated by TCRdb to about 2020). Preparation of the library involved the immunoSEQ multiplex PCR assay. TCRdb carries this immuneACCESS record with in-frame sequences only. Its versions omit some clonotypes, under half of them owing to an unresolved V gene in the studies checked, with the rest unexplained. The sample data list some 470,000 clones, and around 78% of these were observed just once. The ten most abundant clones make up 13% of the sample. The specimen sequenced was PBMCs. Source of these receptors: a woman in her 40s in good health. Some clones in this sample may be carry-over from other donors' samples.

The chain couples TRBV9 to TRBJ1-5; TRBD1 is a possible D gene (6 bases). The CDR3 contains 15 residues. From germline, CDR1 is SGDLS and CDR2 YYNGEE. Trimming removed 4 bases at V and 6 bases at J, with 17 bases between. The CDR3 spells CASSRTQGSSQPQHF. DNA of the CDR3: TGTGCCAGCAGCCGTACCCAGGGGTCGAGTCAGCCCCAGCATTTT.

This clone was seen many times. The chain joins TRBV5-6 to TRBJ1-2, with TRBD1 as a possible D gene (5 bases). The CDR3 length is 15 residues. Trimming took off 2 bases at V and 4 bases at J, with 15 bases between the two ends. CDR1 SGHDT and CDR2 YYEEEE come from the germline V gene. CDR3: CASSFGSGVGYGYTF. The CDR3 coding sequence is TGTGCCAGCAGCTTTGGGTCGGGGGTAGGCTATGGCTACACCTTC.

The chain joins TRBV5-6 to TRBJ1-2; D perhaps matches TRBD1 (5 bases). CDR1 and CDR2 from the germline V gene are SGHDT and YYEEEE. CDR3 length: 15 amino acids. V lost 0 bases, J lost 6 bases, and 15 bases lay in between. The CDR3 loop is CASSLGGAGLDGYTF. The CDR3 bases are TGTGCCAGCAGCTTGGGCGGAGCAGGGTTGGATGGCTACACCTTC.

The gene calls are TRBV7-9 and TRBJ1-2, with no clear D. This CDR3 region has 14 residues. Per germline, CDR1 SEHNR and CDR2 FQNEAQ (reference sequence). The V end lost 5 bases, the J end lost 2 bases, and 12 bases lay between the germline ends. The CDR3 bases are TGTGCCAGCAGCCCCGGGAGTTCCAACTATGGCTACACCTTC. Translating it yields CASSPGSSNYGYTF.

The rearrangement links TRBV6-4 to TRBJ2-1; TRBD2 agrees at 8 bases. This CDR3 contains 15 residues. Germline CDR1 is MRHNA and CDR2 is SNTAGT. The V and J ends lost 4 bases and 2 bases, in that order; junction bases with no gene match: 4. This CDR3 reads CASSAGGVAYNEQFF. CDR3 nucleotides: TGTGCCAGCAGTGCGGGAGGGGTTGCCTACAATGAGCAGTTCTTC.

Regarding this clone: In the same sample, other DNA sequences code for this CDR3. V usage is TRBV20-1 and J usage is TRBJ2-3; D not resolved. The V end lost 3 bases, the J end lost 2 bases, and 3 bases lay between the germline ends. Germline values: CDR1 DFQATT, CDR2 SNEGSKA (reference sequence). The CDR3 runs 11 residues. The CDR3 sequence: CSARLTDTQYF. CDR3 DNA sequence: TGCAGTGCTAGGCTCACAGATACGCAGTATTTT.

The chain links TRBV28 to TRBJ2-3, with a weak D call TRBD1 (6 bases). This CDR3 has 16 amino acids. V lost 6 bases and J 4 bases, leaving 20 bases between the germline ends. Germline V CDR1 and CDR2: MDHEN, SYDVKM. The CDR3 bases are TGTGCCAGCAGCCGTAGGGGGTCAGGGTTTCCAGATACGCAGTATTTT. This codes for CASSRRGSGFPDTQYF.

This chain connects TRBV10-3 to TRBJ2-6; possibly TRBD2 for D (6 bases). Trimming removed 2 bases from V and 2 bases from J, with 13 bases in between. Germline CDR1 and CDR2: ENHRY and SYGVKD. This CDR3 comprises 17 residues. CDR3 sequence reads: CAISEGRFEPGANVLTF. DNA for the CDR3: TGTGCCATCAGTGAGGGGAGGTTCGAGCCTGGGGCCAACGTCCTGACTTTC.

This clone occurred once. The CDR3 is CASRPSFGNEQFF. CDR3 nucleotides: TGTGCCAGCAGGCCTAGCTTCGGGAATGAGCAGTTCTTC. The V and J genes are TRBV6-1 and TRBJ2-1; weak D call: TRBD2 (5 bases). Trimming shortened V by 6 bases and J by 7 bases, and 13 bases separated the two germline ends. CDR1 is MNHNS, CDR2 SASEGT, per germline. The CDR3 consists of 13 residues.

This clone has only a few counts. The rearrangement uses TRBV21-1 and TRBJ1-1. TRBV21-1 is a listed pseudogene. This CDR3 spans 17 amino acids. CDR3 loop: CASSKPNLLGPNDEAFF. CDR3 DNA sequence: TGTGCCAGCAGCAAACCCAACCTCCTAGGGCCTAACGATGAAGCTTTCTTT.

This rearrangement joins TRBV28 to TRBJ2-7; D is uncertain. In germline, CDR1 is MDHEN, CDR2 SYDVKM. The CDR3 runs to 13 residues. With 4 bases removed from V and 4 bases from J, the gap between germline ends came to 11 bases. This CDR3 reads CASSSWQLYEQYF. CDR3 bases: TGTGCCAGCAGTTCATGGCAGCTATACGAGCAGTACTTC.

The sample holds one count of this clone. J is TRBJ2-7 and V is TRBV4-1; the D call may be TRBD1 or TRBD2 (6 bases each). Trimming took off 2 bases at V and 3 bases at J, with 11 bases between the two ends. Germline V lookup: CDR1 MGHRA, CDR2 YSYEKL. There are 14 residues in the CDR3. The CDR3: CASSQSEGGYEQYF. The CDR3 nucleotides read TGCGCCAGCAGCCAATCGGAGGGGGGCTACGAGCAGTACTTC.